This T cell receptor beta chain was identified in a study of T cells in localized non-small cell lung cancer (TCRdb year 2020). Background on the whole study: The study analyzed T cell repertoires of about 230 early-stage NSCLC patients, comparing tumors and uninvolved tumor-adjacent lungs. The cohort consisted of 200 to 250 treatment-naive NSCLC patients whose localized lung tumors had been resected. A mean age of around 66 years was recorded for the NSCLC patients, of whom more than 120 were male and more than 95 were female.

The V end gives up 5 bases and the J end 5 bases, leaving 8 bases in the junction not matched to a gene. The CDR3 holds 14 amino acids from the cysteine to the phenylalanine. Kept here is only the CDR3 DNA, which spans 42 bases and is read in frame from base 1. Looking up the germline V gene (reference sequence) yields CDR1 SEHNR and CDR2 FQNEAQ. At diagnosis, peripheral blood, uninvolved tumor-adjacent lung and tumor were collected and were preserved as a mix of fresh-frozen and FFPE material. Blood samples were analyzed as peripheral blood mononuclear cells for TCR repertoire profiling. Concerning this clone itself: What this receptor recognizes is not known. There are no base qualities to consult, and no much larger clone falls within one base.

TCR beta CDR3 regions were sequenced from DNA using the immunoSEQ Assay. In the paper's pipeline: To compute T cell density, TCR beta template counts were normalized to usable DNA, which was estimated by amplifying housekeeping genes. Richness was estimated with the preseqR package, extrapolating to 400,000 templates for PBMC samples and 120,000 templates for tissue samples. Clonality was taken to be one minus Pielou's evenness. Tissue-enriched TCRs were identified by differential abundance testing using productive amino-acid clonotypes, minimum total count 5 and alpha 0.1. The Jaccard Index and the Morisita Overlap Index were used to quantify repertoire overlap between compartments. GLIPH grouped TCR beta CDR3s together with public tetramer-defined viral CDR3s, and a viral motif had to include at least three viral sequences and show V-gene enrichment. The table comes from immuneACCESS by way of TCRdb, which keeps in-frame sequences with V and J called. Part of the clones is missing from these tables; in studies checked, under half for an unresolved V gene and the rest for unknown reasons. V and J calls plus clone size are reproduced from that table; the DNA served to infer D and trimming. The sample table contains 50,000 to 60,000 clones; only one count was recorded for 80% of them. The top ten constitute around 4.5% of the sample.

What the authors observed across the whole study: Multi-region tumor sequencing was not performed, so intratumor heterogeneity could not be excluded. Higher T cell density in blood was associated with longer overall survival, whereas higher clonality in adjacent lung was associated with shorter survival. A median of approximately 55 of the top 100 tumor clones were detected in paired uninvolved adjacent lung, and around 30 of these tumor clones were also found among the top 100 clones of the paired uninvolved adjacent lung. Because of the exploratory design, TCR variables were selected using unadjusted p-values without false-discovery rate correction. The highest T cell clonality was observed in uninvolved tumor-adjacent lung, where clonality exceeded that of tumor, suggesting that antigenic responses were more focused in uninvolved tumor-adjacent lung.

The sequence was collected from a woman aged 40 to 75 with stage II lung adenocarcinoma. The sequence links TRBV7-9 to TRBJ1-2; the junction holds 7 bases that match TRBD1. Sequenced here: PBMCs, sampled before any cancer treatment. The CDR3 reads as follows: CASSGEGAGYGYTF. The DNA sequence is as follows: TGTGCCAGCAGCGGAGAGGGGGCAGGGTATGGCTACACCTTC.